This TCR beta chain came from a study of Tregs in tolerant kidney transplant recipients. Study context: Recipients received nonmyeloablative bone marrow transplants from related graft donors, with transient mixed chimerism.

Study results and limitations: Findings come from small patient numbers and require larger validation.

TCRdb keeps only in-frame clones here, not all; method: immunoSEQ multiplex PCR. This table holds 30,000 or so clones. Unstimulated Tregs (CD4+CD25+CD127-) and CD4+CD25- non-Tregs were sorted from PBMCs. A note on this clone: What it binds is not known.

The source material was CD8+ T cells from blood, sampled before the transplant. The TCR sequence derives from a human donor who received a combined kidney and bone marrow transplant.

The CDR3 protein is CASSLARAYEQYF. Incomplete CDR3 DNA: TGTGCCAGCAGCTTAGCGAGGGCTTACGAG. V gene TRBV7-9 combines with J gene TRBJ2-7, with D perhaps matching TRBD2 (5 bases). The missing CDR3 end, 3 residues past where the read stops, is filled in from the germline J gene. The V and J ends lost 0 bases and 4 bases respectively, with 7 bases between them. Per the germline V gene, CDR1 is SEHNR and CDR2 is FQNEAQ (reference sequence). This CDR3 comprises 13 residues.